This T cell receptor (beta chain) appears in the sequencing data of a study of glioma-infiltrating T cells. Overall study results and limits: Gliomas, especially low-grade, showed above-expected tissue-blood divergence; non-neoplastic patients showed below. Only very few CDR3 sequences appeared in both tissue and blood.

The iRepertoire nested amplicon-rescue multiplex PCR amplified TCR alpha and beta CDR3s from RNA. For one-step reverse transcription and amplification, 100-400 ng of tissue mRNA or PBMC total RNA was used. A single record per CDR3 protein comes from TCRdb applying MiXCR to the multiplex PCR reads. The sample has over 100,000 distinct CDR3 sequences; less than 30% are singletons. Per germline, CDR1 MNHNY and CDR2 SVGAGI (reference sequence). The J segment lost 5 bases and the V segment lost 2 bases, leaving 2 bases of the junction unmatched. The length of the CDR3 is 13 residues. There are many counts of this clonotype. The target antigen is unknown.

The clonotype originates from a human donor with low-grade glioma or glioblastoma, undergoing nonglioma brain surgery, or in good health (not recorded which). The rearrangement links TRBV6-6 to TRBJ1-2; 7 bases align to TRBD1. Sequenced: glioma tissue, nonneoplastic brain tissue, or PBMCs (not recorded which). DNA of the CDR3: TGTGCCAGCAGTTACGACAGGGTATATGGCTACACCTTC. It yields the protein CASSYDRVYGYTF.